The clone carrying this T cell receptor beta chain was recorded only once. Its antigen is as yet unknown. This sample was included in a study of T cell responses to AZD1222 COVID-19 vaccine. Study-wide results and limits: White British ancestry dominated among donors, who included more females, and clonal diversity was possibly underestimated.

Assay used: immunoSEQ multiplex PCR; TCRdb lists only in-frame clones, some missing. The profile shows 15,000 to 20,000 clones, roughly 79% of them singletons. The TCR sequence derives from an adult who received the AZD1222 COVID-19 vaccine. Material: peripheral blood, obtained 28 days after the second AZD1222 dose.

The CDR3 here is CASSQDYWSREPQHF. CDR3 nucleotides: TGCGCCAGCAGCCAAGATTACTGGAGCCGGGAGCCCCAGCATTTT. V gene TRBV4-3 combines with J gene TRBJ1-5; D gene unclear. With 0 bases removed from V and 8 bases from J, the gap between germline ends came to 14 bases. Germline lookup yields CDR1 LGHNA and CDR2 YSLEER. The length of the CDR3 is 15 residues.